The rows below give T cell receptor beta chains drawn from one sample of a study of shared T cell receptors in the human thymus. The assay was immunoSEQ multiplex PCR, and TCRdb's table has in-frame clones only and misses some. Of about 660,000 clones in the sample, over 75% are singletons; the top ten hold 0.0095% to 0.013%. The data also belong to a second study, concerning human thymus T cells.

Sequencing used thymocytes. These receptors originate from a boy in the first two years of life with a congenital heart defect. The CDR3 runs from the conserved cysteine through the conserved F or W.

v_call,cdr3_length,j_call,cdr3_aa
TRBV12-5,13,TRBJ2-7,CASGSSGSYEQYF
TRBV5-1,16,TRBJ2-7,CASSLEGLVLLHEQYF
TRBV19,16,TRBJ2-1,CASSILPGLDHNEQFF
TRBV30,18,TRBJ2-7,CAWSVGGLAGTPPYEQYF
TRBV4-3,12,TRBJ1-2,CASSFREGGYTF
TRBV7-9,16,TRBJ2-1,CASSLARAGGWNEQFF
TRBV28,21,TRBJ2-7,CASSESPDSGTSGSIAYEQYF
TRBV7-6,16,TRBJ2-2,CASSLAPDTYTGELFF
TRBV19,17,TRBJ2-2,CASSIRGEGEIVGELFF
TRBV5-6,14,TRBJ1-4,CASSPRQSNEKLFF
TRBV10-2,14,TRBJ2-3,CASSGRGSTDTQYF
TRBV7-9,13,TRBJ2-1,CASSSGNYNEQFF
TRBV6-5,11,TRBJ1-2,CASGTVYGYTF
TRBV25-1,15,TRBJ2-1,CASTDPGLAGDEQFF
TRBV28,18,TRBJ2-6,CASSLRLRGPSGANVLTF
TRBV28,15,TRBJ1-2,CASSPGAGGNYGYTF
TRBV7-2,16,TRBJ2-7,CASSPRLLAGVDEQYF
TRBV30,16,TRBJ2-3,CAWSAYRGQGTDTQYF
TRBV2,18,TRBJ2-2,CASSEALRSGANAGELFF
TRBV5-4,20,TRBJ2-3,CASSETGTSGRAVFSDTQYF
TRBV4-1,18,TRBJ2-1,CASSQPHLCSGINNEQFF
TRBV5-6,15,TRBJ1-1,CASSTGTGVNTEAFF
TRBV18,15,TRBJ1-4,CASSPGQGTREKLFF
TRBV7-9,15,TRBJ2-5,CASSSRTGWQETQYF
TRBV19,15,TRBJ2-5,CASSIGAGGGKTQYF
TRBV15,16,TRBJ1-1,CATSRDLPGLNTEAFF
TRBV29-1,11,TRBJ2-7,CSVGQSYEQYF
TRBV7-2,13,TRBJ2-7,CASSSARAYEQYF
TRBV4-1,17,TRBJ1-4,CASSQVGVRTRNEKLFF
TRBV28,22,TRBJ1-5,CASSFPLRPEGPLYYSNQPQHF
TRBV28,16,TRBJ2-2,CASGPTSGVNTGELFF
TRBV29-1,14,TRBJ1-1,CSVDIREENTEAFF
TRBV15,16,TRBJ2-3,CATSRAWGGFTDTQYF
TRBV30,15,TRBJ1-5,CAWSEAGGPYQPQHF
TRBV28,13,TRBJ1-5,CASSQDIYQPQHF
TRBV7-2,17,TRBJ2-3,CASSPQTSGRETDTQYF
TRBV6-6,11,TRBJ2-3,CASSNSHTQYF
TRBV6-5,15,TRBJ2-7,CASTYVHRGLYEQYF
TRBV6-7,15,TRBJ2-3,CASSERELGTDTQYF
TRBV5-8,13,TRBJ2-1,CASSLVVYNEQFF
TRBV10-3,12,TRBJ1-1,CAISEDRKGAFF
TRBV4-1,17,TRBJ2-5,CASSQDLTSGIQETQYF
TRBV10-2,20,TRBJ1-4,CASSGSPGQGVIATNEKLFF
TRBV5-4,16,TRBJ2-3,CASSSDGLAGGDTQYF
TRBV28,15,TRBJ2-6,CASTPPGTGANVLTF
TRBV4-1,11,TRBJ2-1,CASSPGDEQFF
TRBV7-9,12,TRBJ1-1,CALQRASDEAFF
TRBV10-1,15,TRBJ2-5,CASTLDRGGQETQYF
TRBV19,17,TRBJ2-3,CASSIGDRGTWTDTQYF
TRBV5-4,14,TRBJ2-1,CASSPGESGNEQFF
TRBV27,15,TRBJ1-5,CASSLVTGSNQPQHF
TRBV7-3,19,TRBJ2-3,CASSPHSRLAGGSTDTQYF